This TCR beta chain was recorded in a study of a mutant IDH1 vaccine in newly diagnosed glioma (dated by TCRdb to the early 2020s). With respect to the entire study: Vaccination started 4-6 weeks after radiotherapy alone, or was given together with temozolomide cycles in the groups whose treatment included chemotherapy. The week-35 safety follow-up was designated visit V12, and the week-47 end of study was designated visit V13. Of the approximately 35 treated patients, approximately 62% were male and around 40% were female, and the mean age was 40.4 years. Peripheral blood samples were drawn at six visits, namely V03 (baseline), V05, V07, V10, V12 and V13. Prior to enrollment, standard therapy consisting of radiotherapy alone, temozolomide alone, or radiochemotherapy with temozolomide had been administered to patients, with the combination being received by most patients. Longitudinal TCRB deep sequencing was done for fewer than 30 treated patients, wherever samples were available for exploratory analyses.

The time point tag for this specimen amounts to: week 35, safety follow-up. A 20-mer mutant IDH1 peptide at 300 micrograms in Montanide made up each vaccine dose, which was injected subcutaneously together with topical imiquimod. Patients were given eight vaccinations, in weeks 1, 3, 5, 7, 11, 15, 19 and 23, which matched visits V03 through V10. The donors had newly diagnosed IDH1-mutant astrocytomas of WHO grade 3 or 4 that showed loss of nuclear ATRX. The samples were drawn from NOA16, a multicentre, single-arm, open-label phase I trial in Germany that tested a mutant IDH1 peptide vaccine in humans for the first time. Genomic DNA for TCRB sequencing was extracted from EDTA blood using the DNeasy Blood and Tissue Kit. Receptor libraries were prepared by the immunoSEQ multiplex PCR assay. Rearranged TCR beta chain sequences were amplified with the hsTCRB Kit following the manufacturer's protocol. TCRB libraries were sequenced on an Illumina MiSeq. In the source study's methods: The proprietary platform of the kit vendor was used for demultiplexing, trimming and gene mapping. TCRdb limited this immuneACCESS table to in-frame rearrangements with V and J called. A share of clones is missing; checked studies link under half to unresolved V genes, and the rest is unexplained. The DNA gave D and trimming, while V, J and clone size come from that table. The sample profile shows about 54,000 clones; less than 90% of them were found once. 1.6% of the sample comes from the top ten.

The germline V gene encodes CDR1 SGHTA and CDR2 FQGNSA. From cysteine to phenylalanine, the CDR3 is 14 amino acids long. This entry keeps only the CDR3 DNA: 42 bases, framed from base 1. V is cut back by 2 bases and J by 5 bases, with 3 bases in the junction unmatched. The paper as a whole reports these results and caveats: Availability determined which PBMC samples were chosen for TCRB deep sequencing. Vaccine-induced immune responses across multiple MHC alleles were detected in 90% to 95% of patients. The authors stated that sample limitations prevented analyses of patient blood samples from being reproduced. No apparent relationship was observed between pseudoprogression and alterations in the top peripheral T cell clonotypes detected by TCRB sequencing.

Of note for this clone: The target of this receptor is not known. No base quality information exists; no much larger clone differs at one position.

The origin of this receptor is a man aged 40-50 years with glioma. The sequences come from PBMCs, collected from a glioma patient whose treatment included an IDH1 peptide vaccine. The V and J segments used are TRBV7-2 and TRBJ2-3; TRBD2 agrees with 8 junctional bases. The CDR3 region has the sequence CASSLPRGGDTQYF. The bases are TGTGCCAGCAGCTTACCCCGGGGGGGAGATACGCAGTATTTT.